The present T cell receptor (beta chain) was sequenced within a study of spatial heterogeneity in lung cancer. Overall study: Sequenced were any available follow-up PBMC samples, which had been obtained a median of about 22 months after resection. Raw reads showed each unique TCR and UMI combination turning up more than ten times on average.

Individual TCR cDNA molecules each bore their own unique molecular identifier. TCRdb passed the 5' RACE reads through MiXCR, listing each CDR3 protein once. The data contain roughly 120,000 distinct CDR3 sequences, about 12% of them singletons. Time point defined: blood at routine non-recurrence follow-up after resection. In each case, whole RNA from tumor, nontumor lung or frozen PBMC was sequenced unsorted. In the case of this clonotype: Its antigen remains unknown.

V dropped 0 bases and J dropped 2 bases, with 12 bases sitting between them. Looked up from germline, CDR1 is MNHEY and CDR2 is SMNVEV (reference sequence). This CDR3 contains 16 residues. General study points: Circulating ubiquitous expanded tumor TCRs were observed more frequently at resection than at follow-up.

The sequenced sample was PBMCs, obtained at follow-up. This sequence joins TRBV27 and TRBJ2-3; the D gene is possibly TRBD1 (6 bases). The receptor comes from a male donor with early-stage non-small cell lung cancer. The CDR3, as DNA: TGTGCCAGCAGTTTATCCCCGGCAGGGGCCACAGATACGCAGTATTTT. Its translation: CASSLSPAGATDTQYF.